This T cell receptor beta chain is drawn from a study of blood T cell repertoires in COVID-19 (dated by TCRdb to 2020 to 2021). Looking at the study overall: Samples covering the acute and convalescent phases of COVID-19 were provided by collaborators in the United States, Italy and Spain. A de-identified subject ID, COVID-19 status, age in years and sex were almost always included in the sample metadata. Samples were obtained from the ongoing ImmuneRACE study (first 160 participants) and from 1,254 subjects provided by 6 global collaborators. The repertoires were released in a freely available public database intended as a resource for research on the immune response to SARS-CoV-2. The prospective study material was composed of cDNA or gDNA derived from T cells, B-cell-depleted T cells, or PBMCs. HLA class I and class II types, where available, came from metadata supplied by the sample provider rather than from assay-based typing. The dataset comprised deeply sampled blood TCRbeta repertoires from subjects exposed to, actively infected with, or recovered from COVID-19.

In the prospective study, participants were roughly 18 to 95 years old, resided in about two dozen geographic areas of the United States, and were enrolled through a virtual design. In the prospective study, participants were assigned to cohorts based on the clinical history participants reported in a screening survey and a study questionnaire. Recovered participants in ImmuneRACE Cohort 3 were defined as having two consecutive negative NP/OP PCR tests, clearance from a healthcare professional, or resolution of symptoms. Each participant in the prospective study had whole blood, serum and a nasopharyngeal or oropharyngeal swab collected by mobile phlebotomists. Over a roughly two-month period, participants in the prospective study had the option of providing additional blood draws and questionnaires. Before DNA extraction, blood samples from the prospective study were shipped at room temperature or frozen.

The germline V gene sets CDR1 to MDHEN and CDR2 to SYDVKM. From cysteine to phenylalanine, the CDR3 is 15 amino acids long. The read is trimmed to its CDR3 DNA, 45 bases read in frame from base 1. The germline ends are 13 bases apart after V is trimmed by 2 bases and J by 3 bases. TCRbeta CDR3 regions were amplified from genomic DNA by means of the immunoSEQ Assay, a bias-controlled multiplex PCR. The original pipeline was this. The number of nucleated cells in each sample was estimated from the amplification of reference gene primers within the assay. To quantify the absolute abundance of each unique TCRbeta CDR3 rearrangement, sequence reads were collapsed and filtered. For each sample, productive Simpson clonality was calculated as the square root of Simpson's diversity index over productive rearrangements. This is the immuneACCESS table as TCRdb keeps it, with only in-frame sequences that have V and J called. A part of the clones is gone; compared with another copy, unresolved V genes explain less than half, and the rest is unexplained. V and J calls and clone size come straight from that table; D and trimming were deduced from the DNA. The sample profile shows roughly 200,000 clones; more than 80% of them were found once. Of the sample, more than 5% falls within the top ten clones.

This clone has a single count. This clone's antigen is unknown. Base-call qualities are not available, and no considerably larger clone is one nucleotide away. General study outcomes and caveats: How much clinical and demographic metadata was included differed by source and by participant, and the metadata was provided uncurated.

The receptor chain draws on TRBV28 and TRBJ1-2; a tentative D match to TRBD1 spans 6 bases. The sample consisted of PBMCs or T cells enriched from blood (not recorded which). The receptor was isolated from a man in his forties or fifties who had recovered from COVID-19. The CDR3 has the sequence CASSLGGQPDYGYTF. In nucleotides, the sequence is TGTGCCAGCAGTTTAGGTGGACAGCCAGACTATGGCTACACCTTC.